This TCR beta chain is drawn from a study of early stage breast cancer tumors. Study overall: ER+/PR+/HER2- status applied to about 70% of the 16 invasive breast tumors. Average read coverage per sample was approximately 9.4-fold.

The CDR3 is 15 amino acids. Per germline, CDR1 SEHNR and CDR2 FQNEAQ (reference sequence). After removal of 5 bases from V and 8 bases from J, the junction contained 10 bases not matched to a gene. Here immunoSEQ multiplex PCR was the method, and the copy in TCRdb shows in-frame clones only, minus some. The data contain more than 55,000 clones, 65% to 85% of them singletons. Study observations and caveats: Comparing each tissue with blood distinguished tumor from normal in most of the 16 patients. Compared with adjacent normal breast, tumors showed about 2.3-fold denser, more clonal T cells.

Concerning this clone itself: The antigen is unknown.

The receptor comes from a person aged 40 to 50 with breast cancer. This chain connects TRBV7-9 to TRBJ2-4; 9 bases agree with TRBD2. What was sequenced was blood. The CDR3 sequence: CASSAITSGFDIQYF. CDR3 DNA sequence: TGTGCCAGCAGCGCCATTACTAGCGGGTTCGACATTCAGTACTTC.